The clone carrying this T cell receptor (beta chain) was seen repeatedly, ten times or more. Its target is not known. The read halts 3 residues ahead of the CDR3 end, with the missing end drawn from the germline J gene. Aged about 9 to 64 years, CVID subjects averaged about 38 years old. Patients and controls were mostly of Caucasian heritage. Germline CDR1 is SGHNT and CDR2 is YYREEE (reference sequence). The CDR3 contains 15 residues. Trimming shortened V by 10 bases and J by 3 bases, and 19 bases separated the two germline ends. This specimen comes from a study of T cell clonality in common variable immunodeficiency. Findings of the study overall: Patient heterogeneity in the CVID cohort limited correlations between repertoire features and clinical complications. Compared with healthy controls, CVID subjects showed increased TCRbeta clonality, mostly in about a third. Reportedly, TCR beta sequences from common variable immunodeficiency showed fewer deletions and N-nucleotide insertions.

The assay was immunoSEQ multiplex PCR, and TCRdb's table has in-frame clones only and misses some. The table lists about 26,000 clones, with no singletons. The sample taken for sequencing was peripheral blood mononuclear cells. This TCR derives from a human donor with common variable immunodeficiency. The chain combines TRBV5-4 with TRBJ2-2; TRBD2 is a possible D gene (6 bases). The CDR3 loop is CASSRASEDTGELFF. CDR3 DNA, as far as it was read: TGTGCCTCCTCGAGGGCTAGCGAGGACACCGGGGAG.